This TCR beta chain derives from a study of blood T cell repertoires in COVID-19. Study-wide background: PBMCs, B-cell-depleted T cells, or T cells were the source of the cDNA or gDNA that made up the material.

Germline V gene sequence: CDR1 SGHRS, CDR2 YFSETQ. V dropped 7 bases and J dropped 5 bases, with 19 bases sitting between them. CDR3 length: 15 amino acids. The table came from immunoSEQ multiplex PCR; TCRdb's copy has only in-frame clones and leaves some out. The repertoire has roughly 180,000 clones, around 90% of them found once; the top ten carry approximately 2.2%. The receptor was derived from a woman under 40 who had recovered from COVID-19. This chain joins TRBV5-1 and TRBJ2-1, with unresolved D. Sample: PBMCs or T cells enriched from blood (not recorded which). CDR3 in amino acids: CASGLSSRLDNEQFF. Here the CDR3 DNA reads TGCGCCAGCGGCCTAAGTAGCCGGTTAGACAATGAGCAGTTCTTC.